The rows below give T cell receptor beta chains drawn from one sample of a study of CD8 T cells in Susac syndrome. TCRdb re-called the immunoSEQ multiplex PCR reads through MiXCR, storing one row per CDR3 protein. Of some 95,000 distinct CDR3 sequences in the sample, approximately 92% were seen once. Sequenced input: CD8+ T cells from PBMCs. These receptors all come from a human donor in good health. Each CDR3 is given with its conserved first and last residue. A D gene is named only where the DNA matches it firmly. Part of the rows lack a size; the others show once, few, many or a class for expanded clones.

j_call clone_size d_call v_call cdr3_aa cdr3_nt
TRBJ1-3 - - TRBV5-6 CASSFGQSQGTIYF TGTGCCAGCAGCTTTGGGCAGAGCCAGGGCACCATATATTTT
TRBJ1-2 - - TRBV20-1 CSAPSPDTNYGYTF TGCAGTGCTCCGTCGCCAGACACTAACTATGGCTACACCTTC
TRBJ2-3 - - TRBV20-1 CSAREGYVWSGGDTQYF TGCAGTGCTAGAGAGGGGTACGTCTGGTCAGGAGGAGATACGCAGTATTTT
TRBJ1-1 - TRBD1 TRBV4-1 CASSHGDSEAFF TGCGCCAGCAGCCATGGGGACAGCGAAGCTTTCTTT
TRBJ1-1 once TRBD1 TRBV9 CASSVTGGLTEAFF TGTGCCAGCAGCGTTACAGGGGGCTTGACTGAAGCTTTCTTT
TRBJ1-2 - - TRBV5-4 CASSSGKGYTF TGTGCCAGCAGCTCGGGGAAGGGCTACACCTTC
TRBJ1-2 - - TRBV12-3/TRBV12-4 CASSLGGNAGYTF TGTGCCAGCAGTTTGGGGGGGAATGCGGGCTACACCTTC
TRBJ2-3 - TRBD1 TRBV29-1 CSVVPGQGTDTQYF TGCAGCGTTGTACCGGGACAGGGGACAGATACGCAGTATTTT
TRBJ1-1 - - TRBV13 CASSPGTTVTAFF TGTGCCAGCAGCCCCGGGACAACAGTGACAGCTTTCTTT
TRBJ2-1 - - TRBV30 CAWEPVTYNEQFF TGTGCCTGGGAACCCGTAACCTACAATGAGCAGTTCTTC
TRBJ2-7 - TRBD1 TRBV5-4 CASSFGTGVEQYF TGTGCCAGCAGCTTCGGGACAGGGGTTGAGCAGTACTTC
TRBJ2-4 - - TRBV7-9 CASSPRPGQLAKNIQYF TGTGCCAGCAGCCCCCGTCCCGGGCAGTTAGCCAAAAACATTCAGTACTTC
TRBJ2-1 - - TRBV20-1 CSARDRQDLIQFF TGCAGTGCTAGAGACCGACAGGACCTAATTCAGTTCTTC
TRBJ2-7 - - TRBV5-6 CASSSTGNYEQYF TGTGCCAGCAGCTCTACAGGGAACTACGAGCAGTACTTC
TRBJ2-7 - - TRBV15 CATSKQGYEQYF TGTGCCACCAGCAAACAGGGCTACGAGCAGTACTTC
TRBJ2-7 - - TRBV12-3/TRBV12-4 CASSLEGFTYEQYF TGTGCCAGCAGTTTAGAGGGGTTCACCTACGAGCAGTACTTC
TRBJ1-2 - - TRBV7-9 CASNAYYGYTF TGTGCCAGCAACGCGTACTATGGCTACACCTTC
TRBJ1-2 - - TRBV12-3/TRBV12-4 CASSFSPSSNYGYTF TGTGCCAGCAGTTTTAGTCCTTCTTCTAACTATGGCTACACCTTC
TRBJ1-5 - - TRBV7-8 CASSLARTKGGDQPQHF TGTGCCAGCAGCTTAGCCAGGACCAAGGGAGGTGATCAGCCCCAGCATTTT
TRBJ1-3 - - TRBV12-3/TRBV12-4 CASRAQTSSGNTIYF TGTGCCAGCAGGGCACAGACTAGCTCTGGAAACACCATATATTTT
TRBJ2-2 - TRBD1 TRBV29-1 CSVENRDRAAGELFF TGCAGCGTTGAAAATAGGGACAGGGCAGCCGGGGAGCTGTTTTTT
TRBJ2-2 - - TRBV2 CASSEMSTGELFF TGTGCCAGCAGTGAGATGAGCACCGGGGAGCTGTTTTTT
TRBJ2-7 - TRBD1 TRBV29-1 CSVTGGEWYEQYF TGCAGCGTTACAGGGGGCGAATGGTACGAGCAGTACTTC
TRBJ2-2 - - TRBV9 CASSVVSGGQGVPGELFF TGTGCCAGCAGCGTAGTAAGCGGGGGACAGGGTGTCCCCGGGGAGCTGTTTTTT
TRBJ2-7 - - TRBV5-6 CASSIGLGPGYEQYF TGTGCCAGCAGTATTGGTTTGGGTCCGGGCTACGAGCAGTACTTC
TRBJ2-3 - TRBD1 TRBV12-3/TRBV12-4 CASSAGTGSTDTQYF TGTGCCAGCAGTGCGGGGACAGGGAGCACAGATACGCAGTATTTT
TRBJ2-1 - - TRBV20-1 CSARPGDEQFF TGCAGTGCTAGACCCGGGGATGAGCAGTTCTTC
TRBJ2-5 once - TRBV7-9 CASSLGGVKETQYF TGTGCCAGCAGCTTAGGGGGAGTGAAGGAGACCCAGTACTTC
TRBJ1-1 - - TRBV19 CASSRGYTEAFF TGTGCCAGTAGTCGGGGGTACACTGAAGCTTTCTTT
TRBJ2-3 - TRBD2 TRBV6-6 CASSYGLAGGTDTQYF TGTGCCAGCAGTTACGGTCTAGCGGGGGGCACAGATACGCAGTATTTT
TRBJ2-3 - TRBD2 TRBV20-1 CSAPSSGTQYF TGCAGTGCGCCATCTAGCGGTACGCAGTATTTT
TRBJ1-2 - TRBD1 TRBV5-6 CASTPGAGGRLTIDGYTF TGTGCCAGCACCCCAGGGGCAGGGGGCAGATTGACAATAGATGGCTACACCTTC
TRBJ1-5 few - TRBV19 CASRVGNQPQHF TGTGCCAGCCGGGTAGGCAATCAGCCCCAGCATTTT
TRBJ1-1 - - TRBV20-1 CSARDVRGNTEAFF TGCAGTGCTAGGGACGTTCGTGGGAACACTGAAGCTTTCTTT
TRBJ2-5 - - TRBV2 CASSEDYSQETQYF TGTGCCAGCAGTGAGGACTACTCTCAAGAGACCCAGTACTTC
TRBJ2-2 - - TRBV13 CASSLAVTGELFF TGTGCCAGCAGCTTAGCGGTCACCGGGGAGCTGTTTTTT
TRBJ2-7 - - TRBV18 CASSRGRGPVQSYEQYF TGTGCCAGCTCACGGGGACGGGGGCCTGTTCAGTCCTACGAGCAGTACTTC
TRBJ1-2 - - TRBV29-1 CSVEAPGVYGYTF TGCAGCGTTGAAGCCCCAGGGGTCTATGGCTACACCTTC
TRBJ2-2 - TRBD2 TRBV27 CASSSSGGGTGELFF TGTGCCAGCAGTTCGAGCGGGGGTGGGACCGGGGAGCTGTTTTTT
TRBJ2-3 - TRBD2 TRBV9 CASSVGGGGASGTDTQYF TGTGCCAGCAGCGTAGGCGGCGGGGGGGCCTCGGGCACAGATACGCAGTATTTT
TRBJ1-1 - - TRBV19 CASIYQGEAFF TGTGCCAGTATATACCAGGGAGAAGCTTTCTTT
TRBJ2-7 - TRBD2 TRBV7-2 CASSDPSGGTYEQYF TGTGCCAGCAGCGACCCTAGCGGGGGGACCTACGAGCAGTACTTC
TRBJ1-1 - TRBD1 TRBV3-1 CASRPGTGLSEAFF TGTGCCAGCAGACCCGGGACAGGGCTTTCTGAAGCTTTCTTT
TRBJ2-7 - - TRBV3-1 CASSQSWYDPTYEQYF TGTGCCAGCAGCCAGTCGTGGTATGATCCAACCTACGAGCAGTACTTC
TRBJ1-4 once - TRBV6-5 CASTTNIAGEKLFF TGTGCCAGCACGACCAACATTGCTGGTGAAAAACTGTTTTTT
TRBJ2-5 - - TRBV3-1 CASSHPQGGNQETQYF TGTGCCAGCAGCCACCCCCAGGGGGGGAACCAAGAGACCCAGTACTTC
TRBJ2-1 - TRBD1 TRBV7-8 CASSSRSTGESYNEQFF TGTGCCAGCAGCTCGCGTAGTACAGGGGAATCCTACAATGAGCAGTTCTTC
TRBJ2-1 - TRBD2 TRBV7-3 CASSNSRREGESEQFF TGTGCCAGCAGCAACAGCCGCCGGGAGGGGGAAAGTGAGCAGTTCTTC
TRBJ1-5 - - TRBV9 CASSANEGPQHF TGTGCCAGCAGCGCCAATGAAGGGCCCCAGCATTTT